A single sample gave rise to the 17 T cell receptor beta chains below, sequenced in a study of shared T cell receptors in the human thymus. Profiled with immunoSEQ multiplex PCR; TCRdb holds only in-frame clones, not every one. The sample lists about 610,000 clones; around nine tenths were seen once. These same records also appear under a second study, on human thymus T cells.

Sequenced input: thymocytes. Receptors were obtained from a boy younger than two with a congenital heart defect.

This rearrangement joins TRBV4-2 to TRBJ2-4, with 9 bases matching TRBD2. V was clipped by 1 base and J by 7 bases; unmatched bases: 11. CDR1 LGHNA and CDR2 YNFKEQ come from the germline V gene. CDR3 length: 17 residues. The CDR3 DNA reads TGTGCCAGCAGCCAAGGAACCCCAATAGCGGGAGAGAACATTCAGTACTTC. Residues: CASSQGTPIAGENIQYF.

The chain recombines TRBV5-1 with TRBJ2-5; TRBD2 matches at 10 bases. J lost 4 bases, V lost 4 bases, and 13 bases had no gene match. CDR3 length: 17 residues. The germline V gene has CDR1 SGHRS and CDR2 YFSETQ. For the CDR3, the DNA is TGCGCCAGCAGCCCCAATGGGCTAGCGGGAGTTGTAGAGACCCAGTACTTC. It encodes CASSPNGLAGVVETQYF. Looking up the rest from reference TRBV5-1 and TRBJ2-5 gives the full variable domain: KAGVTQTPRYLIKTRGQQVTLSCSPISGHRSVSWYQQTPGQGLQFLFEYFSETQRNKGNFPGRFSGRQFSNSRSEMNVSTLELGDSALYLCASSPNGLAGVVETQYFGPGTRLLVL.

The V call is TRBV10-1, the J call TRBJ2-5; TRBD2 matches 14 bases. The CDR3 is 15 residues long. Germline CDR1 reads WNHNN; CDR2 reads SYGVQD (reference sequence). The V segment lost 3 bases and the J segment 4 bases; nucleotides outside the gene matches: 1. CDR3 nucleotide sequence: TGCGCCAGCAGTGATGGGACTAGCGGGAGAGAGACCCAGTACTTC. Protein: CASSDGTSGRETQYF.

V and J are TRBV5-1 and TRBJ2-5; 8 bases map to TRBD1. The ends lost 4 bases at V and 1 base at J; junction bases unmatched: 3. CDR1 is SGHRS and CDR2 is YFSETQ in the germline V gene. This CDR3 has 14 amino acids. The CDR3 spells CASSSQGAQETQYF. The CDR3 DNA follows: TGCGCCAGCAGCAGCCAGGGGGCCCAAGAGACCCAGTACTTC.

The V gene is TRBV2, the J gene TRBJ2-7; D perhaps matches TRBD2 (6 bases). This CDR3 is built from 16 residues. V was cut by 6 bases and J by 5 bases, with 23 bases left in between. Germline CDR1 and CDR2: SNHLY and FYNNEI. The CDR3 here is CASSQPWQGGVHEQYF. CDR3 nucleotide sequence: TGTGCCAGCAGCCAGCCTTGGCAGGGAGGTGTACACGAGCAGTACTTC.

This chain links TRBV19 with TRBJ1-5; D uncertain. Germline V gives CDR1 LNHDA, CDR2 SQIVND (reference sequence). V was clipped by 3 bases and J by 1 base, with 16 bases between them. CDR3 size: 17 residues. The DNA for the CDR3 is TGTGCCAGTAGTATTCCGGGGAAAGGGAGGAGCAATCAGCCCCAGCATTTT. Protein product: CASSIPGKGRSNQPQHF.

This chain links TRBV30 with TRBJ2-7; TRBD1 might be the D (6 bases). V lost 2 bases and J 0 bases, leaving 11 bases between the germline ends. CDR1 GTSNPN and CDR2 SVGIG come from the germline V gene (reference sequence). This CDR3 region has 14 residues. This chain's CDR3 is CAWSRDTLSYEQYF. The CDR3 region has the DNA TGTGCCTGGAGTCGGGACACCCTCTCCTACGAGCAGTACTTC.

V is TRBV11-2 and J is TRBJ2-7; 10 bases are shared with TRBD1. The germline V gene has CDR1 SGHAT and CDR2 FQNNGV. The CDR3 is 14 residues long. V shed 6 bases, J shed 7 bases, and the junction held 9 bases outside the gene matches. CDR3 coding DNA: TGTGCCAGCAGGTCGGGGACAGGGGCCGGGGAGCAGTACTTC. Translation gives CASRSGTGAGEQYF.

This chain links TRBV4-3 with TRBJ2-3, with 10 bases matching TRBD2. From germline, CDR1 is LGHNA and CDR2 YSLEER. CDR3 length: 16 residues. V was pared by 2 bases and J by 6 bases, with 8 bases of the junction left unmatched. The CDR3 sequence is CASSQSGGGPRDTQYF. The CDR3 DNA is TGCGCCAGCAGCCAAAGCGGGGGGGGCCCCCGGGATACGCAGTATTTT.

The V and J genes are TRBV4-1 and TRBJ1-1; TRBD1 agrees at 8 bases. Trimming removed 4 bases from V and 1 base from J; junction bases left unmatched: 8. Germline V gives CDR1 MGHRA, CDR2 YSYEKL. The CDR3 has 16 residues. The DNA for the CDR3 is TGCGCCAGCAGCCCCCCCCGACAGGGGCCGAACACTGAAGCTTTCTTT. Its protein is CASSPPRQGPNTEAFF.

The V gene is TRBV5-1, the J gene TRBJ1-6, with D possibly being TRBD1 (5 bases). The V gene's germline CDR1 is SGHRS and CDR2 YFSETQ. The CDR3 runs to 14 residues. V lost 0 bases to trimming and J lost 8 bases, with 9 bases between them. CDR3 nucleotide sequence: TGCGCCAGCAGCTTGGTAGGGGCGGATTCACCCCTCCACTTT. This gives the protein CASSLVGADSPLHF.

This chain joins TRBV19 and TRBJ1-2; 10 bases match TRBD1. V was clipped by 3 bases and J by 7 bases; unmatched bases: 5. The germline gives CDR1 LNHDA, CDR2 SQIVND (reference sequence). The length of the CDR3 is 14 residues. CDR3 region: CASSIGTGEGGYTF. For the CDR3, the DNA is TGTGCCAGTAGTATTGGGACAGGGGAGGGTGGCTACACCTTC.

The chain couples TRBV6-5 to TRBJ1-2; no definite D call. The CDR3 consists of 16 residues. V shed 0 bases and J shed 0 bases, with 11 bases lying between them. The germline gives CDR1 MNHEY, CDR2 SVGAGI. CDR3 sequence (DNA): TGTGCCAGCAGTTACTCGAAACAGAGAGCTAACTATGGCTACACCTTC. This sequence encodes CASSYSKQRANYGYTF.

In regard to this clone: At one end, the junction sequence differs from germline, possibly due to a read error. The chain combines TRBV7-7 with TRBJ2-2; the match to TRBD1 covers 7 bases. The CDR3 runs 15 residues. Germline loops: CDR1 SSHAT, CDR2 FNYEAQ (reference sequence). CDR3 in DNA: TGTGCTAGCAGCCGGGACAGCGCGAACACCGGGGAGCTGTTTTTT. Protein: CASSRDSANTGELFF.

The chain links TRBV14 to TRBJ1-2; 7 bases agree with TRBD1. J gave up 1 base and V 1 base, and 6 bases lay outside the gene matches. The CDR3 has 16 amino acids. In germline, CDR1 is SGHDN, CDR2 FVKESK. This CDR3 reads CASSQGQDRFNYGYTF. CDR3 DNA: TGTGCCAGCAGCCAAGGCCAGGACAGGTTTAACTATGGCTACACCTTC.

This rearrangement joins TRBV19 to TRBJ2-7, with 12 nucleotides matching TRBD2. In germline, CDR1 is LNHDA, CDR2 SQIVND (reference sequence). J lost 9 bases, V lost 3 bases, and 6 bases had no gene match. The CDR3 covers 14 residues. CDR3: CASSIRLAGVGQYF. Written as DNA, the CDR3 is TGTGCCAGTAGTATCCGACTAGCGGGAGTGGGGCAGTACTTC.

The genes are TRBV28 and TRBJ2-3; 12 positions agree with TRBD2. Germline assignment: CDR1 MDHEN and CDR2 SYDVKM. V dropped 6 bases and J dropped 2; count of bases not matched to a gene: 3. The CDR3 has 15 amino acids. DNA of the CDR3: TGTGCCAGCAGAAGACTAGCGGGAGACACAGATACGCAGTATTTT. Protein: CASRRLAGDTDTQYF.